What follows are 3 T cell receptor beta chains derived from one specimen sequenced in a study of blood T cells in healthy people across ages. For the second PCR, which ran for about 7 to 11 cycles, a sample-barcoded 5' primer and a J-beta primer mix were used. TCRdb re-derived calls from the 5' RACE reads in MiXCR, one entry per CDR3 protein. The sample has 850,000 or so distinct CDR3 sequences, more than 25% seen once. Material for sequencing was blood. The receptors originated from a woman over 75 in good health.

Worth noting for this clonotype: Given a much more abundant clone one base away, this may be a read error. This chain links TRBV6-2 or TRBV6-3 with TRBJ2-1; D remains unclear. This CDR3 region has 12 residues. Trimming stripped 4 bases from V and 10 bases from J, with 11 bases between. Germline-derived CDR1 and CDR2 are MNHEY and SVGEGT. CDR3 protein: CASSCSSREQFF. CDR3 sequence (DNA): TGTGCCAGCAGTTGCTCTTCTAGAGAGCAGTTCTTC.

About this clonotype itself: This may stem from a read error, because a much larger clone lies one nucleotide away. The J gene is TRBJ2-1, the V gene TRBV10-3; 12 bases match TRBD2. This CDR3 has 13 amino acids. Looked up from germline, CDR1 is ENHRY and CDR2 is SYGVKD. The chain's CDR3 is CVIRLAGAHEQFF. As DNA, the CDR3 is TGTGTCATCAGACTAGCGGGGGCACATGAGCAGTTCTTC.

There are many counts of this clonotype. The chain is built from TRBV7-2 and TRBJ2-7; D ambiguous. Per the germline V gene, CDR1 is SGHTA and CDR2 is FQGNSA. V dropped 5 bases and J dropped 0 bases, with 5 bases sitting between them. This CDR3 has 12 residues. The CDR3 DNA follows: TGTGCCAGCAGCAGACTCTCCTACGAGCAGTACTTC. Encoded protein: CASSRLSYEQYF.